The clone carrying this T cell receptor (beta chain) was seen at least ten times. Antigen unknown. The CDR3 totals 15 residues. The V and J ends lost 3 bases and 6 bases, in that order; junction bases with no gene match: 6. CDR1 is SEHNR, CDR2 FQNEAQ, per germline (reference sequence). One entry per CDR3 protein, called by TCRdb with MiXCR from the 5' RACE reads. The table has about 200,000 distinct CDR3 sequences, more than 5.5% seen once. The source of the sample is a study of CD8 T cells in ankylosing spondylitis. Overall study results and limits: The authors found the disease-linked clones to be CD8+ and relatively rare in peripheral blood. Characteristic of ankylosing spondylitis blood, it appeared, was a TCR beta motif comprising roughly eight highly homologous variants.

The sequenced sample was blood, either unsorted or a sorted T cell fraction (not recorded which). The TCR was taken from a male donor with ankylosing spondylitis. The chain carries TRBV7-9 and TRBJ2-1; 9 nucleotides match TRBD2. CDR3 residues: CASSFSGGLSNEQFF. The CDR3 region has the DNA TGTGCCAGCAGCTTCAGCGGGGGGCTTAGCAATGAGCAGTTCTTC. The variable domain in full, completed from reference TRBV7-9 and TRBJ2-1, reads DTGVSQNPRHKITKRGQNVTFRCDPISEHNRLYWYRQTLGQGPEFLTYFQNEAQLEKSRLLSDRFSAERPKGSFSTLEIQRTEQGDSAMYLCASSFSGGLSNEQFFGPGTRLTVL.